A single sample gave rise to the 21 T cell receptor beta chains below, sequenced in a study of blood T cell repertoires in COVID-19 (dated by TCRdb to about 2020). Library method: the immunoSEQ multiplex PCR assay. Here the immuneACCESS table is served through TCRdb, limited to in-frame sequences with V and J called. Missing clones are a known gap in these copies; in checked studies unresolved V genes cover under half, and the rest lacks a known reason. This sample is represented by approximately 200,000 clones; about nine tenths of them were singletons. The ten largest clones take up less than 4.5% of the sample. Input material: peripheral blood. Source of these receptors: a man in his fifties or sixties with acute or convalescent COVID-19.

A single count supports this clone. This chain uses TRBV5-1 with TRBJ1-4, with D unclear. This CDR3 has 15 amino acids. V lost 2 bases, J lost 4 bases, and 12 bases lay in between. Germline loops: CDR1 SGHRS, CDR2 YFSETQ. CDR3: CASSFSSRVNEKLFF. The DNA for the CDR3 is TGCGCCAGCAGCTTCTCGTCCCGCGTTAATGAAAAACTGTTTTTT.

The genes are TRBV2 and TRBJ1-2; D is uncertain. The germline V gene encodes CDR1 SNHLY and CDR2 FYNNEI. The V gene lost 2 bases and the J gene lost 0 bases, with 7 bases spanning the gap. The CDR3 totals 14 residues. In DNA, the CDR3 is TGTGCCAGCAGTGAACGCAGCGCTAACTATGGCTACACCTTC. Its protein is CASSERSANYGYTF.

The J gene is TRBJ2-7, the V gene TRBV6-5; 8 bases fit TRBD1. Germline assignment: CDR1 MNHEY and CDR2 SVGAGI. The J segment lost 2 bases and the V segment lost 6 bases, leaving 3 bases of the junction unmatched. The CDR3 contains 13 residues. The CDR3 DNA is TGTGCCAGCAGGCCAGGGGGCACCTACGAGCAGTACTTC. It specifies CASRPGGTYEQYF.

The gene calls are TRBV9 and TRBJ1-5, with no clear D. The V gene's germline CDR1 is SGDLS and CDR2 YYNGEE. The CDR3 runs 14 residues. V gave up 1 base and J gave up 5 bases, with 10 bases separating them. In DNA form, the CDR3 reads TGTGCCAGCAGCGTAAATACGGTGGATCAGCCCCAGCATTTT. The encoded protein is CASSVNTVDQPQHF.

The CDR3, as DNA: TGTGCCAGTAGTATAGATCCCAGACTAGCGGGGGACAATGAGCAGTTCTTC. The encoded protein is CASSIDPRLAGDNEQFF. The chain recombines TRBV19 with TRBJ2-1; 12 nucleotides line up with TRBD2. V was pared by 0 bases and J by 5 bases, with 5 bases of the junction left unmatched. Germline loops: CDR1 LNHDA, CDR2 SQIVND (reference sequence). The CDR3 loop spans 17 amino acids.

This chain joins TRBV15 and TRBJ1-4; TRBD1 matches 10 bases. J gave up 8 bases and V 3 bases, and 6 bases lay outside the gene matches. Germline CDR1 LNHNV, CDR2 YYDKDF (reference sequence). The length of the CDR3 is 15 residues. The CDR3 DNA sequence: TGTGCCACCAGCAGCAGACAGGGGGCAGGGGAAAAACTGTTTTTT. This gives the protein CATSSRQGAGEKLFF.

The chain couples TRBV5-1 to TRBJ2-2; 11 nucleotides align to TRBD2. Germline values: CDR1 SGHRS, CDR2 YFSETQ. The length of the CDR3 is 15 residues. Trimming at V came to 4 bases and at J to 12 bases, leaving 11 bases not matched to a gene. Here the CDR3 reads CASSTLPGLADKLFF. CDR3 DNA: TGCGCCAGCAGCACCCTCCCGGGACTAGCGGATAAGCTGTTTTTT.

V is TRBV11-2 and J is TRBJ1-4; possibly TRBD1 for D (6 bases). Trimming left V 1 base short and J 5 bases short, with 14 bases between. The germline CDR1 and CDR2 sequences are SGHAT and FQNNGV. This CDR3 is built from 16 residues. CDR3 protein: CASSLGPQGLNEKLFF. The DNA for the CDR3 is TGTGCCAGCAGCTTAGGTCCCCAGGGGTTGAATGAAAAACTGTTTTTT.

This chain joins TRBV29-1 and TRBJ1-4; D is ambiguous. CDR3 length equals 15 residues. Germline lookup yields CDR1 SQVTM and CDR2 ANQGSEA. The V end lost 6 bases, the J end lost 1 base, and 15 bases lay between the germline ends. CDR3 region: CSVLLSPGTNEKLFF. CDR3 bases: TGCAGCGTCCTCCTAAGCCCGGGAACTAATGAAAAACTGTTTTTT.

The chain has TRBV6-5 and TRBJ1-5; 7 bases map to TRBD1. With 6 bases clipped from V and 4 bases from J, the junction kept 9 bases outside the gene matches. The length of the CDR3 is 15 residues. CDR1 MNHEY and CDR2 SVGAGI come from the germline V gene. Here the CDR3 DNA reads TGTGCCAGCAGGCAAAGGGGGACAGATAATCAGCCCCAGCATTTT. Encoded protein: CASRQRGTDNQPQHF.

The chain is built from TRBV6-5 and TRBJ1-5; TRBD1 is a possible D gene (5 bases). The length of the CDR3 is 14 residues. Germline assignment: CDR1 MNHEY and CDR2 SVGAGI. Trimming stripped 4 bases from V and 5 bases from J, with 12 bases between. The CDR3 DNA reads as TGTGCCAGCAGTTTGGCGGGGGGTCATCAGCCCCAGCATTTT. Its protein product is CASSLAGGHQPQHF.

V gene TRBV25-1 combines with J gene TRBJ1-1; 8 bases fit TRBD1. CDR3 length: 16 amino acids. The germline V gene has CDR1 MGHDK and CDR2 SYGVNS. The trim removed 6 bases at V and 5 bases at J, leaving 14 bases unmatched. The CDR3 protein is CASSVSGGQVTTEAFF. CDR3 DNA sequence: TGTGCCAGCAGCGTTAGCGGGGGACAGGTAACAACTGAAGCTTTCTTT.

The chain couples TRBV6-2 or TRBV6-3 to TRBJ2-1; 8 bases are shared with TRBD2. Germline lookup yields CDR1 MNHEY and CDR2 SVGEGT. J gave up 0 bases and V 6 bases, and 7 bases lay outside the gene matches. CDR3 length: 16 amino acids. The CDR3 DNA follows: TGTGCCAGCAGCTCCCATAGCGGGGACTCCTACAATGAGCAGTTCTTC. Translating gives CASSSHSGDSYNEQFF.

The V gene is TRBV4-1, the J gene TRBJ2-7; 8 bases align to TRBD2. Per germline, CDR1 MGHRA and CDR2 YSYEKL. After removal of 1 base from V and 5 bases from J, the junction contained 1 base not matched to a gene. This CDR3 is built from 13 residues. The CDR3 region has the DNA TGCGCCAGCAGCCAAGGACTAGCGAACGAGCAGTACTTC. It specifies CASSQGLANEQYF.

V and J are TRBV5-1 and TRBJ2-1; the D gene is possibly TRBD1 (5 bases). Deletions cut 6 bases from V and 1 base from J, with 11 bases between. The germline V gene has CDR1 SGHRS and CDR2 YFSETQ. The length of the CDR3 is 14 residues. The CDR3 sequence: CASTYGHSYNEQFF. The DNA for the CDR3 is TGCGCCAGCACTTATGGACATTCCTACAATGAGCAGTTCTTC.

The chain carries TRBV19 and TRBJ1-6, with D uncertain. The V gene lost 5 bases and the J gene lost 6 bases, with 5 bases spanning the gap. Germline values: CDR1 LNHDA, CDR2 SQIVND (reference sequence). CDR3 length: 12 residues. The DNA of the CDR3 is TGTGCCAGTAGTGACATTAATTCACCCCTCCACTTT. This codes for CASSDINSPLHF.

The CDR3, as DNA: TGCAGCGTTGGGAACAGGGCAAACTACAATGAGCAGTTCTTC. This gives the protein CSVGNRANYNEQFF. V and J are TRBV29-1 and TRBJ2-1, with a possible D match to TRBD1 (6 bases). The V and J ends lost 4 bases and 3 bases respectively, with 13 bases between them. There are 14 residues in the CDR3. Germline V gene data show CDR1 as SQVTM and CDR2 as ANQGSEA.

The genes are TRBV4-1 and TRBJ2-3, with 9 bases matching TRBD1. The CDR3 has 17 residues. V shed 4 bases, J shed 6 bases, and the junction held 14 bases outside the gene matches. Germline CDR1 MGHRA, CDR2 YSYEKL. CDR3 coding DNA: TGCGCCAGCAGCCCACCACCCGGGACAGGGATTTCGGATACGCAGTATTTT. The encoded protein is CASSPPPGTGISDTQYF.

The genes are TRBV27 and TRBJ2-6; perhaps TRBD1 as D (5 bases). Trimming took 3 bases from V and 0 from J, leaving 12 bases between them. The germline gives CDR1 MNHEY, CDR2 SMNVEV (reference sequence). The CDR3 loop spans 17 amino acids. As DNA, the CDR3 is TGTGCCAGCAGTTTTTGGGGCCAGAGCTCTGGGGCCAACGTCCTGACTTTC. Its translation: CASSFWGQSSGANVLTF.

This clone was detected only once. The chain employs TRBV6-1 and TRBJ1-2; 8 bases map to TRBD1. This CDR3 region has 16 residues. Germline assignment: CDR1 MNHNS and CDR2 SASEGT. V shed 2 bases and J 4 bases; nucleotides not matched to a gene: 9. The CDR3: CASSEQGAMAPYGYTF. DNA for the CDR3: TGTGCCAGCAGTGAACAGGGGGCGATGGCCCCCTATGGCTACACCTTC.

The chain joins TRBV5-4 to TRBJ1-3, with 7 bases fitting TRBD1. V shed 2 bases, J shed 4 bases, and the junction held 6 bases outside the gene matches. The length of the CDR3 is 15 residues. In germline, CDR1 is SGHNT, CDR2 YYREEE (reference sequence). The CDR3 DNA follows: TGTGCCAGCAGCTTACCCGGGACAGCAGGAAACACCATATATTTT. It specifies CASSLPGTAGNTIYF.